These 5 T cell receptor beta chains came from one sample sequenced in a study of T cells after yellow fever vaccination. TCRdb ran MiXCR on the 5' RACE reads and lists one entry per CDR3 protein. Among 11,000 to 15,000 distinct CDR3 sequences listed, 7.3% were seen once. Sequenced here: PBMCs, either bulk or a sorted T-cell subset (CD4+, CD8+, memory, or dextramer-sorted; not recorded which), sampled on the day of the yellow fever booster vaccination. Receptor source: a man between 18 and 29 years old who received the YFV17D yellow fever vaccine.

The sample holds many counts of this clonotype. The CDR3 bases are TGTGCCAGCAGCTTAAGTTGGCGCGCCCCTGGCTACACCTTC. Translation gives CASSLSWRAPGYTF. The V call is TRBV7-2, the J call TRBJ1-2; no clear D gene. The V end was cut by 2 bases, the J end by 7 bases, with 14 bases between. Germline assignment: CDR1 SGHTA and CDR2 FQGNSA. The CDR3 has 14 amino acids.

This clonotype has a count of ten or more. The rearrangement uses TRBV9 and TRBJ2-3; no reliable D call. Per germline, CDR1 SGDLS and CDR2 YYNGEE. V was shortened by 5 bases and J by 6 bases, with 16 bases between the two germline ends. The CDR3 sequence is 14 residues long. The CDR3 loop is CASRDLKGADTQYF. CDR3 DNA: TGTGCCAGCAGAGACTTGAAGGGTGCCGATACGCAGTATTTT. Full variable domain (missing parts from reference TRBV9 and TRBJ2-3): DSGVTQTPKHLITATGQRVTLRCSPRSGDLSVYWYQQSLDQGLQFLIQYYNGEERAKGNILERFSAQQFPDLHSELNLSSLELGDSALYFCASRDLKGADTQYFGPGTRLTVL.

This clonotype was found a few times. This sequence joins TRBV18 and TRBJ2-3; 10 bases fit TRBD2. The CDR3 length is 18 residues. The ends lost 1 base at V and 0 bases at J; junction bases unmatched: 7. Germline assignment: CDR1 KGHSH and CDR2 LQKENI. The CDR3 spells CASSPRASGGASTDTQYF. The CDR3 region has the DNA TGTGCCAGCTCACCACGAGCTAGCGGGGGTGCTAGCACAGATACGCAGTATTTT.

This clonotype came up many times. V usage is TRBV7-6 and J usage is TRBJ2-3, with D perhaps given as TRBD1 or TRBD2 (6 bases each). The CDR3 is made up of 15 amino acids. Trimming removed 7 bases from V and 5 bases from J, with 19 bases in between. Germline V lookup: CDR1 SGHVS, CDR2 FNYEAQ. CDR3 residues: CASTRRGATGDTQYF. The CDR3 DNA sequence: TGTGCCAGCACCAGGAGGGGGGCTACGGGAGATACGCAGTATTTT.

There are many counts of this clonotype. The chain couples TRBV7-8 to TRBJ1-6; the D is unclear. Germline CDR1 is SGHVS and CDR2 is FQNEAQ. The V end was cut by 5 bases, the J end by 5 bases, with 10 bases between. This CDR3 has 14 amino acids. The CDR3 DNA sequence: TGTGCCAGCAGCCCTGGACGGGATAATTCACCCCTCCACTTT. It specifies CASSPGRDNSPLHF.